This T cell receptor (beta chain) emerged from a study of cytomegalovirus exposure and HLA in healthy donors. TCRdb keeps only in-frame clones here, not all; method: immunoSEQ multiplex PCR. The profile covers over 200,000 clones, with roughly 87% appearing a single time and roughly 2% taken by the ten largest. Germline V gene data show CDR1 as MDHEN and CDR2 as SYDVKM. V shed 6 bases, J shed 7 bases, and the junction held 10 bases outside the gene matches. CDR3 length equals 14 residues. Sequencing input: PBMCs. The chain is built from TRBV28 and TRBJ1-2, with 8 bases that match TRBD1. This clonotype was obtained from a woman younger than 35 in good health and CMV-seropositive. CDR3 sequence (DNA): TGTGCCAGCAGCCGGTACAGGGGGGGGCTTGGCTACACCTTC. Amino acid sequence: CASSRYRGGLGYTF.